This entry lists 9 T cell receptor beta chains sequenced from one sample in a study of blood T cell repertoires in COVID-19. Repertoires were generated with immunoSEQ multiplex PCR, while TCRdb's copy carries only in-frame clones and drops some. The sample consists of about 190,000 clones, about 82% of them appearing once. Sequenced sample: peripheral blood. Every receptor here comes from a woman aged 30 to 39 with acute or convalescent COVID-19.

This clone occurred many times. The genes are TRBV6-4 and TRBJ1-2; TRBD1 might be the D (5 bases). V was cut by 0 bases and J by 7 bases, with 12 bases left in between. The CDR3 extends over 14 amino acids. Germline CDR1 and CDR2: MRHNA and SNTAGT. The CDR3 bases are TGTGCCAGCAGTGACTCACGGGGGTTAGGTGGCTACACCTTC. It is translated as CASSDSRGLGGYTF.

This clone was seen just once. The genes are TRBV19 and TRBJ1-2; no firm D call. The CDR3 covers 15 residues. Germline CDR1 is LNHDA and CDR2 is SQIVND (reference sequence). V lost 0 bases and J 5 bases, leaving 13 bases between the germline ends. This CDR3 is CASSIDPARMYGYTF. The CDR3 nucleotides are TGTGCCAGTAGTATAGATCCTGCCAGAATGTATGGCTACACCTTC.

The J gene is TRBJ2-7, the V gene TRBV12-3 or TRBV12-4; the D gene is possibly TRBD1 (6 bases). The CDR3 runs 13 residues. Trimming stripped 5 bases from V and 1 base from J, with 9 bases between. In DNA form, the CDR3 reads TGTGCCAGCAGTGTGGGACAATCCTACGAGCAGTACTTC. Translating gives CASSVGQSYEQYF.

The genes are TRBV7-8 and TRBJ1-3; D not resolved. This CDR3 region has 15 residues. V was shortened by 1 base and J by 1 base, with 8 bases between the two germline ends. Per the germline V gene, CDR1 is SGHVS and CDR2 is FQNEAQ. The CDR3 nucleotides are TGTGCCAGCAGCTTAGTATCAGGATCTGGAAACACCATATATTTT. Its translation: CASSLVSGSGNTIYF.

This clone was seen only once. The chain is built from TRBV12-5 and TRBJ2-3, with 7 bases aligning to TRBD1. CDR1 and CDR2 (germline): LGHNT, FRNRAP. Losses at the gene ends were 5 bases for V and 3 bases for J; bases not matched to a gene: 8. The CDR3 runs to 15 residues. The CDR3 sequence is CASGRDWDSTDTQYF. The CDR3 DNA reads as TGTGCTAGTGGTAGAGACTGGGACAGTACAGATACGCAGTATTTT. Together with reference TRBV12-5 and TRBJ2-3, the CDR3 gives the full variable domain: DARVTQTPRHKVTEMGQEVTMRCQPILGHNTVFWYRQTMMQGLELLAYFRNRAPLDDSGMPKDRFSAEMPDATLATLKIQPSEPRDSAVYFCASGRDWDSTDTQYFGPGTRLTVL.

CDR3 sequence reads: CASSRIGTAYEQYF. The CDR3 DNA sequence: TGTGCCAGCAGCCGGATCGGGACAGCCTACGAGCAGTACTTC. The gene calls are TRBV3-1 (or the pseudogene TRBV3-2) and TRBJ2-7; TRBD1 agrees at 7 bases. The CDR3 totals 14 residues. Trimming removed 4 bases from V and 2 bases from J; junction bases left unmatched: 5. Germline V gene lookup returns CDR1 LGHDT and CDR2 YNNKEL (reference sequence).

The rearrangement joins TRBV19 to TRBJ1-3; 7 bases map to TRBD1. The CDR3 length is 14 residues. Germline V gene lookup returns CDR1 LNHDA and CDR2 SQIVND (reference sequence). V dropped 7 bases and J dropped 2; count of bases not matched to a gene: 5. The CDR3 nucleotides read TGTGCCAGTACGAGACAGGGAACTGGAAACACCATATATTTT. Protein: CASTRQGTGNTIYF.

A single count supports this clone. The rearrangement links TRBV24-1 to TRBJ2-7; TRBD1 might be the D (5 bases). V lost 6 bases and J lost 1, with 9 bases in between. Germline V gene data show CDR1 as KGHDR and CDR2 as SFDVKD. This CDR3 region has 13 residues. Here the CDR3 DNA reads TGTGCCACCAGTCCTAAGGGGTCCTACGAGCAGTACTTC. Translated, it gives CATSPKGSYEQYF.

This clone was detected once. The gene calls are TRBV10-1 and TRBJ1-2, with 7 bases aligning to TRBD1. Germline loops: CDR1 WNHNN, CDR2 SYGVQD (reference sequence). V lost 5 bases, J lost 4 bases, and 4 bases stayed unmatched. The CDR3 extends over 13 amino acids. CDR3 bases: TGCGCCAGCAGTAAGACAGGGAGCTATGGCTACACCTTC. Translated: CASSKTGSYGYTF.